The 22 T cell receptor beta chains presented below share a single source sample, sequenced in a study of OX40 agonist ivuxolimab in advanced cancers. Sequencing used immunoSEQ multiplex PCR; TCRdb keeps in-frame clones, though not all of them. The profile shows about 32,000 clones, around nine tenths of them singletons. The sample consisted of CD4+ or CD8+ T cells sorted from blood, taken in a trial of the OX40 agonist ivuxolimab. Source of these receptors: an adult with an advanced solid tumor such as melanoma, head and neck, liver or kidney cancer.

The chain is built from TRBV11-2 and TRBJ2-1, with 9 nucleotides matching TRBD2. V gave up 3 bases and J gave up 4 bases; unmatched junction bases: 4. The CDR3 is 15 residues long. The germline CDR1 and CDR2 sequences are SGHAT and FQNNGV. The CDR3 DNA sequence: TGTGCCAGCAGCTTCACTAGCGGGTCTTACAATGAGCAGTTCTTC. Amino acid sequence: CASSFTSGSYNEQFF.

The CDR3 reads CASSLTGAAEAFF. The CDR3 nucleotides are TGTGCCAGCAGTTTGACGGGGGCCGCTGAAGCTTTCTTT. V gene TRBV28 combines with J gene TRBJ1-1, with D possibly being TRBD1 (6 bases). Germline assignment: CDR1 MDHEN and CDR2 SYDVKM. This CDR3 is built from 13 residues. V was shortened by 3 bases and J by 6 bases, with 11 bases between the two germline ends.

The chain combines TRBV4-2 with TRBJ1-5; D gene ambiguous. Between the trimmed V and J ends, which lost 2 bases and 0 bases, there was a span of 8 bases. Germline V gene lookup returns CDR1 LGHNA and CDR2 YNFKEQ. This CDR3 is 15 amino acids long. In nucleotides, the CDR3 is TGTGCCAGCAGCCAAATGGAGTCTAGCAATCAGCCCCAGCATTTT. Protein: CASSQMESSNQPQHF.

The chain recombines TRBV7-9 with TRBJ1-4, with D unresolved. The V and J ends lost 5 bases and 7 bases respectively, with 17 bases between them. The CDR3 is 15 residues long. Germline V gene lookup returns CDR1 SEHNR and CDR2 FQNEAQ (reference sequence). The CDR3 DNA reads TGTGCCAGCAGCGAGCCGCGGAGAGTCGGTGAAAAACTGTTTTTT. This translates into CASSEPRRVGEKLFF.

CDR3 coding DNA: TGTGCCAGTAGTAGGGACAGGGGCGCGAACACCGGGGAGCTGTTTTTT. It encodes CASSRDRGANTGELFF. The gene calls are TRBV19 and TRBJ2-2, with 10 nucleotides matching TRBD1. The CDR3 contains 16 residues. Germline V gene lookup returns CDR1 LNHDA and CDR2 SQIVND (reference sequence). J was trimmed by 0 bases and V by 4 bases; bases with no gene match: 2. The complete variable domain, with remaining parts taken from reference TRBV19 and TRBJ2-2, reads DGGITQSPKYLFRKEGQNVTLSCEQNLNHDAMYWYRQDPGQGLRLIYYSQIVNDFQKGDIAEGYSVSREKKESFPLTVTSAQKNPTAFYLCASSRDRGANTGELFFGEGSRLTVL.

This chain joins TRBV7-6 and TRBJ2-3, with TRBD2 identical over 9 bases. V lost 8 bases and J lost 3; bases outside the gene matches: 6. The CDR3 totals 14 residues. Looked up from germline, CDR1 is SGHVS and CDR2 is FNYEAQ. CDR3 residues: CASAISGGTDTQYF. CDR3 DNA: TGTGCCAGCGCCATTAGCGGGGGTACAGATACGCAGTATTTT. Supplemented by reference TRBV7-6 and TRBJ2-3, the full variable domain reads GAGVSQSPRYKVTKRGQDVALRCDPISGHVSLYWYRQALGQGPEFLTYFNYEAQQDKSGLPNDRFSAERPEGSISTLTIQRTEQRDSAMYRCASAISGGTDTQYFGPGTRLTVL.

This clone has a single count. CDR3 in DNA: TGTGCCAGTATTGACGGGGGGATTAAGTACTTC. Translating it yields CASIDGGIKYF. The rearrangement links TRBV19 to TRBJ2-7, with TRBD2 matching 7 bases. Germline CDR1 is LNHDA and CDR2 is SQIVND (reference sequence). The CDR3 is 11 amino acids. With 7 bases clipped from V and 11 bases from J, the junction kept 8 bases outside the gene matches.

The chain carries TRBV5-8 and TRBJ2-7, with D unclear. The CDR3 spans 13 residues. V lost 3 bases and J lost 0, with 7 bases in between. The germline CDR1 and CDR2 sequences are SGHTS and YDEGEE. CDR3 amino acids: CASSSYPSYEQYF. The CDR3 coding sequence is TGTGCCAGCAGCTCTTACCCCTCCTACGAGCAGTACTTC.

This chain links TRBV27 with TRBJ2-2; tentative D call: TRBD1 (5 bases). The germline V gene encodes CDR1 MNHEY and CDR2 SMNVEV (reference sequence). This CDR3 is 13 amino acids long. The V gene lost 2 bases and the J gene lost 7 bases, with 8 bases spanning the gap. The CDR3 reads CASSLRGFGELFF. CDR3 DNA sequence: TGTGCCAGCAGTTTAAGGGGATTCGGGGAGCTGTTTTTT.

The chain recombines TRBV30 with TRBJ1-1; D gene ambiguous. Germline V gives CDR1 GTSNPN, CDR2 SVGIG (reference sequence). V gave up 0 bases and J gave up 4 bases, with 3 bases separating them. The CDR3 sequence is 11 residues long. The CDR3 loop is CAWSVSTEAFF. The CDR3 coding sequence is TGTGCCTGGAGTGTAAGCACTGAAGCTTTCTTT.

The chain is built from TRBV27 and TRBJ2-1; 7 bases are a match to TRBD2. The CDR3 totals 17 residues. Trimming removed 2 bases from V and 4 bases from J; junction bases left unmatched: 11. Germline V gives CDR1 MNHEY, CDR2 SMNVEV (reference sequence). The CDR3 DNA is TGTGCCAGCAGTTTAAGCGCCGGGCCTAGCGGTTACAATGAGCAGTTCTTC. This sequence encodes CASSLSAGPSGYNEQFF.

The chain links TRBV5-4 to TRBJ1-2, with no clear D. Germline V gene lookup returns CDR1 SGHNT and CDR2 YYREEE (reference sequence). This CDR3 is 13 amino acids long. Trimming removed 0 bases from V and 1 base from J, with 4 bases in between. The CDR3 region has the DNA TGTGCCAGCAGCTTGGGACTTAACTATGGCTACACCTTC. It codes for CASSLGLNYGYTF.

The chain has TRBV30 and TRBJ2-7, with unresolved D. Per germline, CDR1 GTSNPN and CDR2 SVGIG (reference sequence). The CDR3 covers 13 residues. Trimming left V 0 bases short and J 3 bases short, with 9 bases between. CDR3 amino acids: CAWSVSHFYEQYF. DNA for the CDR3: TGTGCCTGGAGTGTAAGCCATTTCTACGAGCAGTACTTC.

The chain is built from TRBV6-1 and TRBJ1-3; a weak D match, TRBD1 (6 bases). The germline V gene has CDR1 MNHNS and CDR2 SASEGT. The CDR3 is 13 amino acids. The V end was cut by 9 bases, the J end by 4 bases, with 13 bases between. The CDR3 bases are TGTGCCAGAATACAGGGTGTAGGAAACACCATATATTTT. Amino acids: CARIQGVGNTIYF.

This clone was observed a single time. The chain has TRBV7-2 and TRBJ2-1; D may be TRBD1 (6 bases). The CDR3 totals 12 residues. Germline V gene lookup returns CDR1 SGHTA and CDR2 FQGNSA. Trimming took 5 bases from V and 10 from J, leaving 12 bases between them. The chain's CDR3 is CASSATGREQFF. Here the CDR3 DNA reads TGTGCCAGCAGCGCAACAGGGCGGGAGCAGTTCTTC.

CDR3 DNA sequence: TGTGCCAGCAGTGAAGGTAGCGGGGTTCGTGAGCAGTTCTTC. Protein product: CASSEGSGVREQFF. This rearrangement joins TRBV6-4 to TRBJ2-1, with 8 positions matching TRBD2. V shed 3 bases and J 9 bases; nucleotides not matched to a gene: 7. Germline V gene sequence: CDR1 MRHNA, CDR2 SNTAGT. This CDR3 has 14 residues.

The rearrangement links TRBV5-5 to TRBJ1-1; no definite D call. Per the germline V gene, CDR1 is SGHKS and CDR2 is YYEKEE (reference sequence). With 4 bases removed from V and 3 bases from J, the gap between germline ends came to 10 bases. The CDR3 spans 13 residues. DNA for the CDR3: TGTGCCAGCAGCGGGAACCCGGACACTGAAGCTTTCTTT. Its protein is CASSGNPDTEAFF. The full variable domain, with the rest looked up from reference TRBV5-5 and TRBJ1-1, is DAGVTQSPTHLIKTRGQQVTLRCSPISGHKSVSWYQQVLGQGPQFIFQYYEKEERGRGNFPDRFSARQFPNYSSELNVNALLLGDSALYLCASSGNPDTEAFFGQGTRLTVV.

The rearrangement joins TRBV11-2 to TRBJ1-3; no definite D call. CDR3 length: 12 residues. The germline CDR1 and CDR2 sequences are SGHAT and FQNNGV. Trimming cost V 5 bases and J 5 bases, with 7 bases left between them. The CDR3 is CASSQPRNTIYF. The CDR3 DNA reads as TGTGCCAGCAGCCAACCTCGAAACACCATATATTTT.

The chain couples TRBV5-6 to TRBJ1-3; maybe TRBD1 (5 bases). CDR3 length: 15 residues. Germline CDR1 is SGHDT and CDR2 is YYEEEE. V was trimmed by 2 bases and J by 2 bases, leaving 11 bases between them. CDR3 nucleotides: TGTGCCAGCAGCTTCAGAGGGGATCCTGGAAACACCATATATTTT. Protein product: CASSFRGDPGNTIYF.

The genes are TRBV7-9 and TRBJ2-3; TRBD2 matches at 10 bases. Germline-derived CDR1 and CDR2 are SEHNR and FQNEAQ (reference sequence). The ends lost 5 bases at V and 1 base at J; junction bases unmatched: 6. The CDR3 loop spans 16 amino acids. The CDR3 coding sequence is TGTGCCAGCAGCCACGGGACTAGCGATCGCACAGATACGCAGTATTTT. Amino acid sequence: CASSHGTSDRTDTQYF.

The chain recombines TRBV27 with TRBJ2-7; a weak D match, TRBD2 (6 bases). In germline, CDR1 is MNHEY, CDR2 SMNVEV (reference sequence). Trimming removed 2 bases at V and 6 bases at J, with 23 bases between. The CDR3 covers 17 residues. The CDR3 sequence: CASSLPQTRRRSGEQYF. The CDR3 region has the DNA TGTGCCAGCAGTTTACCCCAGACTAGACGGAGGTCGGGCGAGCAGTACTTC.

The rearrangement uses TRBV28 and TRBJ1-1, with D perhaps matching TRBD1 (5 bases). In germline, CDR1 is MDHEN, CDR2 SYDVKM. V lost 7 bases to trimming and J lost 0 bases, with 15 bases between them. The length of the CDR3 is 15 residues. CDR3 amino acids: CASTLGPGLNTEAFF. The DNA for the CDR3 is TGTGCCAGCACCCTGGGGCCGGGTCTGAACACTGAAGCTTTCTTT.